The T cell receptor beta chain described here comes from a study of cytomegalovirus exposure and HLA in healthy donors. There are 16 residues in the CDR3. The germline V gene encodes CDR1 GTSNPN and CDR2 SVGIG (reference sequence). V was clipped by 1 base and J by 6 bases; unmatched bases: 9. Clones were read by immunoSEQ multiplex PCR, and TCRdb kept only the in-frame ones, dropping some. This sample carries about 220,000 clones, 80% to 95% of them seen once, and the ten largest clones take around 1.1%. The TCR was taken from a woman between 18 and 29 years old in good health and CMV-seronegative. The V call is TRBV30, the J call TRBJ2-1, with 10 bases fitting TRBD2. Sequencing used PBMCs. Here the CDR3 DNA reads TGTGCCTGGAGTGGGCTAGCGGGAGCCACAGCCAATGAGCAGTTCTTC. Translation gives CAWSGLAGATANEQFF.